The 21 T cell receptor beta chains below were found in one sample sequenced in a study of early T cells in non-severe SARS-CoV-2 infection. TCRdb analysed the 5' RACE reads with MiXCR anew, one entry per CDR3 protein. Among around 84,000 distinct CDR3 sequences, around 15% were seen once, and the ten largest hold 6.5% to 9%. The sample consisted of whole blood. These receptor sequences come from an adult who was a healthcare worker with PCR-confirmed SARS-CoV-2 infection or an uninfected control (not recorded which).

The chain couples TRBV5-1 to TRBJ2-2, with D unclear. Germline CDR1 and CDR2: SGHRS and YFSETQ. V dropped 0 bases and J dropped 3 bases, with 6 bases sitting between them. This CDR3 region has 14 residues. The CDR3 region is CASSLGSDTGELFF. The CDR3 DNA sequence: TGCGCCAGCAGCTTGGGATCGGACACCGGGGAGCTGTTTTTT. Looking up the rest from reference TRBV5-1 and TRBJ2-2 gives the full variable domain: KAGVTQTPRYLIKTRGQQVTLSCSPISGHRSVSWYQQTPGQGLQFLFEYFSETQRNKGNFPGRFSGRQFSNSRSEMNVSTLELGDSALYLCASSLGSDTGELFFGEGSRLTVL.

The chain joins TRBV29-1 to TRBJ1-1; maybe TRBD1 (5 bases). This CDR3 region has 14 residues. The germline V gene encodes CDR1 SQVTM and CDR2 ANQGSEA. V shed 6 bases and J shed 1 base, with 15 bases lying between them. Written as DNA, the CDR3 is TGCAGCGTGTTGGTCGATGGGGGGAACACTGAAGCTTTCTTT. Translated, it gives CSVLVDGGNTEAFF.

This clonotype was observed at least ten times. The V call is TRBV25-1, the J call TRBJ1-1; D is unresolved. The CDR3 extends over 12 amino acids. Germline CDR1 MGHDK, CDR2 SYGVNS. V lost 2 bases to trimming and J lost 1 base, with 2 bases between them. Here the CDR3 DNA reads TGTGCCAGCAGTGAACCGAACACTGAAGCTTTCTTT. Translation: CASSEPNTEAFF.

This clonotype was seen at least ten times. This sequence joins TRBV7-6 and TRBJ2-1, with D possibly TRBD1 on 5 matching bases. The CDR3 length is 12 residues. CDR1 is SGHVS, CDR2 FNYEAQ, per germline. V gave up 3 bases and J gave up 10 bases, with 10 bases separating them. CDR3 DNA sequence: TGTGCCAGCAGCTTGCAGGGAAACGAGCAGTTCTTC. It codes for CASSLQGNEQFF.

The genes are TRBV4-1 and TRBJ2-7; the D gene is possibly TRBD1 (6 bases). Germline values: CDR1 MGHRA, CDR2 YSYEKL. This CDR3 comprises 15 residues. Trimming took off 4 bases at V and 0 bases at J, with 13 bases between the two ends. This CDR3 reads CASSLGLDSSYEQYF. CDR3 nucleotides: TGCGCCAGCAGCCTGGGGCTGGACAGCTCCTACGAGCAGTACTTC.

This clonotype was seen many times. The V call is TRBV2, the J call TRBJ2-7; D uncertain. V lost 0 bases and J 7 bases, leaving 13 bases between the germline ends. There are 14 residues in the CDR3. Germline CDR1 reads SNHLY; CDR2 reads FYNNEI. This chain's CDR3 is CASSEASPYGEQYF. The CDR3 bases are TGTGCCAGCAGTGAAGCCTCCCCATATGGGGAGCAGTACTTC.

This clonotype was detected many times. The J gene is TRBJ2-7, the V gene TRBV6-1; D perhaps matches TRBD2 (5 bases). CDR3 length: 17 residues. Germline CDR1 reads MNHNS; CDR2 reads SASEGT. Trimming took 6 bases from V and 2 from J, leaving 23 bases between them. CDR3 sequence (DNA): TGTGCCAGCAGGGACGGAAGGGTAGGGAGCGGAGCCTACGAGCAGTACTTC. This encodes CASRDGRVGSGAYEQYF.

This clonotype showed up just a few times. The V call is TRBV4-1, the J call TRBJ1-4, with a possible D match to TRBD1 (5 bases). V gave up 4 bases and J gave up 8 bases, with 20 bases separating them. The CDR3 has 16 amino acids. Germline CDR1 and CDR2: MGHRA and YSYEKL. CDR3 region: CASSPVQAGRREKLFF. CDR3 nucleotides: TGCGCCAGCAGCCCTGTTCAGGCAGGGAGGAGGGAAAAACTGTTTTTT.

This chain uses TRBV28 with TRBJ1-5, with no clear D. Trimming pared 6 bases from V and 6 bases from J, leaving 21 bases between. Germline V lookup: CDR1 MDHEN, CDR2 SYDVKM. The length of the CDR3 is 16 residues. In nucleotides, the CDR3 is TGTGCCAGCAGAGGAGCCGGGTACCTCGTACGTCAGCCCCAGCATTTT. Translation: CASRGAGYLVRQPQHF.

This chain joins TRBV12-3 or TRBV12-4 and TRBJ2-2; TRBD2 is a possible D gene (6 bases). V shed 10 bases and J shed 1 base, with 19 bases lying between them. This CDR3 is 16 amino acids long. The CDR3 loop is CATLPPWGENTGELFF. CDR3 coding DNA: TGTGCCACCTTACCGCCCTGGGGGGAGAACACCGGGGAGCTGTTTTTT.

The CDR3 spells CASSGTSPGQGDAGYGYTF. CDR3 DNA: TGCGCCAGCAGCGGAACTTCTCCGGGACAGGGTGACGCAGGCTATGGCTACACCTTC. V usage is TRBV5-1 and J usage is TRBJ1-2; 9 positions match TRBD1. The trim removed 4 bases at V and 4 bases at J, leaving 20 bases unmatched. The CDR3 runs to 19 residues. Germline V gene data show CDR1 as SGHRS and CDR2 as YFSETQ.

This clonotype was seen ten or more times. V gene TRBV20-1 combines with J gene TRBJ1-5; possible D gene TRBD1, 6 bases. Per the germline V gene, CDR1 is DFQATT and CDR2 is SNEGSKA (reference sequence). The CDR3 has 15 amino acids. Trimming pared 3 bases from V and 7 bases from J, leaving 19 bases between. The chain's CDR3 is CSARGNRELWQPQHF. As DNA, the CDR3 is TGCAGTGCTAGGGGTAACAGGGAACTTTGGCAGCCCCAGCATTTT.

Here the CDR3 reads CSVRGSGANVLTF. CDR3 DNA: TGCAGCGTTAGGGGCTCTGGGGCCAACGTCCTGACTTTC. The V call is TRBV29-1, the J call TRBJ2-6, with a tentative D call TRBD1 (5 bases). Germline assignment: CDR1 SQVTM and CDR2 ANQGSEA. The CDR3 has 13 residues. V was pared by 5 bases and J by 0 bases, with 5 bases between.

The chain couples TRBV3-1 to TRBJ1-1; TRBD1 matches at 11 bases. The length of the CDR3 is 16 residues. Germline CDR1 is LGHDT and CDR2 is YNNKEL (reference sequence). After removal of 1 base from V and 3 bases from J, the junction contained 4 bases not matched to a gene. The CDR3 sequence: CASSQGRTGGHTEAFF. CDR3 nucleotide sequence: TGTGCCAGCAGCCAAGGGAGGACAGGGGGCCACACTGAAGCTTTCTTT.

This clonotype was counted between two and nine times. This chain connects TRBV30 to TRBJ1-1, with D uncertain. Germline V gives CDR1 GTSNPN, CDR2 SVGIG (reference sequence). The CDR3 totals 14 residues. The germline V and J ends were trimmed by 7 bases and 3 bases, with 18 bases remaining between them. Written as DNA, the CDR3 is TGTGCCTTCGGAGAGGAGGTCGGGTACACTGAAGCTTTCTTT. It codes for CAFGEEVGYTEAFF. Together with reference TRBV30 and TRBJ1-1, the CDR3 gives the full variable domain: SQTIHQWPATLVQPVGSPLSLECTVEGTSNPNLYWYRQAAGRGLQLLFYSVGIGQISSEVPQNLSASRPQDRQFILSSKKLLLSDSGFYLCAFGEEVGYTEAFFGQGTRLTVV.

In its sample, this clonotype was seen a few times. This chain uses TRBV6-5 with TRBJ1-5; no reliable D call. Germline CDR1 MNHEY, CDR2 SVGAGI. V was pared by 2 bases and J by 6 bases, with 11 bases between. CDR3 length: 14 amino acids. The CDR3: CASSYERGVQPQHF. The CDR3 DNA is TGTGCCAGCAGTTACGAACGAGGAGTTCAGCCCCAGCATTTT.

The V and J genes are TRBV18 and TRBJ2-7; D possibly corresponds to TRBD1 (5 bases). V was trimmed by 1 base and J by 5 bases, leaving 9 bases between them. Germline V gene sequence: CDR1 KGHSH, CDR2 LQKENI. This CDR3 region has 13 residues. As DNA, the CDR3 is TGTGCCAGCTCACCACGACAGACGGACGAGCAGTACTTC. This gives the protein CASSPRQTDEQYF.

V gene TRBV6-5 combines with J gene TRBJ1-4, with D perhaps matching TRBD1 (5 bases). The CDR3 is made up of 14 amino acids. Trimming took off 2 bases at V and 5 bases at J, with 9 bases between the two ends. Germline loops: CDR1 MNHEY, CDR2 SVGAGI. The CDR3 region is CASSYRQMNEKLFF. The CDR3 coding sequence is TGTGCCAGCAGTTACCGACAGATGAATGAAAAACTGTTTTTT.

The CDR3 reads CASSPTVAGVSYEQYF. CDR3 DNA: TGTGCCAGCTCACCCACGGTGGCGGGAGTATCCTACGAGCAGTACTTC. The chain is built from TRBV18 and TRBJ2-7; 7 nucleotides align to TRBD2. The ends lost 3 bases at V and 1 base at J; junction bases unmatched: 9. The germline V gene has CDR1 KGHSH and CDR2 LQKENI. There are 16 residues in the CDR3.

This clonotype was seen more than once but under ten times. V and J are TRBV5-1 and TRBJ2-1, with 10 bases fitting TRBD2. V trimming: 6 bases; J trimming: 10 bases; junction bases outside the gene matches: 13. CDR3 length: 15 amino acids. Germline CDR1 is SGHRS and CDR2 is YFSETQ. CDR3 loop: CASTLGRLAGEEQFF. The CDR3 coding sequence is TGCGCCAGCACACTCGGTAGGCTAGCGGGAGAAGAGCAGTTCTTC. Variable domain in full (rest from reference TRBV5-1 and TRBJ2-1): KAGVTQTPRYLIKTRGQQVTLSCSPISGHRSVSWYQQTPGQGLQFLFEYFSETQRNKGNFPGRFSGRQFSNSRSEMNVSTLELGDSALYLCASTLGRLAGEEQFFGPGTRLTVL.

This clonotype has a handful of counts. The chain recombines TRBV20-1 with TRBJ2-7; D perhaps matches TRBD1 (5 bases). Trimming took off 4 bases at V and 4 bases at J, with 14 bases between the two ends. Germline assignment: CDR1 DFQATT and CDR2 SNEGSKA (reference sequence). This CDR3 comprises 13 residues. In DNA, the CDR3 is TGCAGTGCTACGCGGACACTCCGATACGAGCAGTACTTC. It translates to CSATRTLRYEQYF.